This T cell receptor (beta chain) came from a study of chemoradiotherapy in HPV16-positive cancers. Generated by immunoSEQ multiplex PCR, the TCRdb table keeps only in-frame clones and is missing some. In the table there are approximately 52,000 clones, 90% of which are singletons. The CDR3 contains 15 residues. Germline values: CDR1 SGHNT, CDR2 YENEEA. Trimming removed 3 bases from V and 0 bases from J, with 11 bases in between. Here the sequenced sample was blood, taken from a patient who underwent chemoradiotherapy. The source is a human donor with HPV-associated anogenital cancer. The chain couples TRBV11-3 to TRBJ1-1, with D possibly being TRBD1 (6 bases). Here the CDR3 reads CASSLMGHLNTEAFF. The CDR3 nucleotides are TGTGCCAGCAGCTTGATGGGACACCTGAACACTGAAGCTTTCTTT.